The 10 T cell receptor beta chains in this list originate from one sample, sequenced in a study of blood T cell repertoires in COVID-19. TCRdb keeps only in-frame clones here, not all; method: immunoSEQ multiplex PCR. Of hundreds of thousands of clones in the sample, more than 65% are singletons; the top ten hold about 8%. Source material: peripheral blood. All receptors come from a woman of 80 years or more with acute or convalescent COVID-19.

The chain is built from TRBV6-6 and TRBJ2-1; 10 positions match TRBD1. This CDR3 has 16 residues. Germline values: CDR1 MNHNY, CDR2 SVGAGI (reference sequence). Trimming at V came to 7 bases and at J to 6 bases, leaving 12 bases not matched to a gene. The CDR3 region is CASIGTGTGVFNEQFF. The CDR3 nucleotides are TGTGCCAGCATCGGAACCGGGACAGGGGTCTTCAATGAGCAGTTCTTC.

CDR3 protein: CASSGTGNVNTIYF. CDR3 bases: TGTGCCAGCAGTGGGACAGGCAACGTAAACACCATATATTTT. The V call is TRBV2, the J call TRBJ1-3; 7 nucleotides match TRBD1. Trimming at V came to 4 bases and at J to 6 bases, leaving 6 bases not matched to a gene. CDR3 length: 14 residues. The germline V gene has CDR1 SNHLY and CDR2 FYNNEI.

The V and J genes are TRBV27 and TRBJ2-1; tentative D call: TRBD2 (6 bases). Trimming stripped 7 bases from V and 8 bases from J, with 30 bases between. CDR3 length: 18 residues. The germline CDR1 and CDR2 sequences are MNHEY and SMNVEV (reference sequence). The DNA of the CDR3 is TGTGCCAGCATCCGGGACTCCTTACATGCATGGGATGGGGATGAGCAGTTCTTC. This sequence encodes CASIRDSLHAWDGDEQFF.

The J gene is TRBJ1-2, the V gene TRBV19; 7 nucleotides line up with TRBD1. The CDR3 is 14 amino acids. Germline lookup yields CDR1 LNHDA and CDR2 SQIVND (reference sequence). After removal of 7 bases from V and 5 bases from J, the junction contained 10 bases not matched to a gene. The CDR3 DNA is TGTGCCAGTAATGCCCCGGGACAGCTATATGGCTACACCTTC. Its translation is CASNAPGQLYGYTF.

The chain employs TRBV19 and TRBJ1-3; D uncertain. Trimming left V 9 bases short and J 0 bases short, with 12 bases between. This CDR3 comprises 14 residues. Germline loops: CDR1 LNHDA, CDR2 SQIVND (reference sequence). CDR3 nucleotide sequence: TGTGCCAGGAAAGCGTACCACTCTGGAAACACCATATATTTT. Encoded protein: CARKAYHSGNTIYF. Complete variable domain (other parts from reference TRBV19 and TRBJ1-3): DGGITQSPKYLFRKEGQNVTLSCEQNLNHDAMYWYRQDPGQGLRLIYYSQIVNDFQKGDIAEGYSVSREKKESFPLTVTSAQKNPTAFYLCARKAYHSGNTIYFGEGSWLTVV.

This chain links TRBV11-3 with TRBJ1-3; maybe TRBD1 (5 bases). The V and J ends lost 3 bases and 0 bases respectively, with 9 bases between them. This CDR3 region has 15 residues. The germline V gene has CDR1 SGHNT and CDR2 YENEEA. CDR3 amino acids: CASSLGPASGNTIYF. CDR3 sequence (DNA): TGTGCCAGCAGCTTGGGGCCTGCCTCTGGAAACACCATATATTTT.

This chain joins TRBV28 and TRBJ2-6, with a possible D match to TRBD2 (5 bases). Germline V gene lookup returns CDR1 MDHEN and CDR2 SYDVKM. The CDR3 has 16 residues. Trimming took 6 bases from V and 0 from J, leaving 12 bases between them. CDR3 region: CASSQSGVSGANVLTF. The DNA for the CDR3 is TGTGCCAGCAGCCAGTCCGGGGTCTCTGGGGCCAACGTCCTGACTTTC.

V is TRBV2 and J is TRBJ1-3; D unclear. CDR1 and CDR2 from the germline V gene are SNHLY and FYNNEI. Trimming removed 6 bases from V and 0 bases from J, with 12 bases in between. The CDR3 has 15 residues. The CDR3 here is CASSSGITSGNTIYF. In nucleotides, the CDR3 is TGTGCCAGCAGCTCGGGGATAACCTCTGGAAACACCATATATTTT.

As DNA, the CDR3 is TGTGCCAGCAGTTCTCTGAGCAATCAGCCCCAGCATTTT. Encoded protein: CASSSLSNQPQHF. The chain is built from TRBV6-5 and TRBJ1-5, with unresolved D. From germline, CDR1 is MNHEY and CDR2 SVGAGI. Trimming removed 4 bases at V and 1 base at J, with 5 bases between. CDR3 length: 13 amino acids.

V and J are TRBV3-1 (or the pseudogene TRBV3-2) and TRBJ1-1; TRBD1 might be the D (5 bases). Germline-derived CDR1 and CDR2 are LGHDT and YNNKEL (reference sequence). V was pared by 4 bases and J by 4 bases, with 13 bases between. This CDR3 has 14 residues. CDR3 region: CASSPSLGGTEAFF. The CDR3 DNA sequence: TGTGCCAGCAGCCCCTCCCTCGGGGGCACTGAAGCTTTCTTT.